This record concerns one T cell receptor (beta chain) sequence. What it recognizes is unknown. This record belongs to a study of T-cell reconstitution after alpha-beta-depleted transplantation in children. Overall study findings and caveats: Expanded graft clones numbering several hundred reportedly gave rise to alpha-beta T cells about two months after transplant.

Unique molecular identifiers were incorporated when the TCRbeta library was constructed. TCRdb processed the PCR reads anew with MiXCR; each CDR3 protein has one entry. This repertoire shows around 580,000 distinct CDR3 sequences, roughly a quarter found once; its top ten account for 35% to 40%. Germline CDR1 ENHRY, CDR2 SYGVKD. This CDR3 is 12 amino acids long. V was pared by 3 bases and J by 0 bases, with 3 bases between. The TCR sequence derives from a boy younger than two with Wiskott-Aldrich syndrome, due to receive a stem cell transplant. The chain has TRBV10-3 and TRBJ2-7, with D uncertain. The sequencing here drew on PBMCs, taken before TCRalphabeta/CD19-depleted stem cell transplant. The CDR3 nucleotides are TGTGCCATCAGTGACATCTCCTACGAGCAGTACTTC. This translates into CAISDISYEQYF.